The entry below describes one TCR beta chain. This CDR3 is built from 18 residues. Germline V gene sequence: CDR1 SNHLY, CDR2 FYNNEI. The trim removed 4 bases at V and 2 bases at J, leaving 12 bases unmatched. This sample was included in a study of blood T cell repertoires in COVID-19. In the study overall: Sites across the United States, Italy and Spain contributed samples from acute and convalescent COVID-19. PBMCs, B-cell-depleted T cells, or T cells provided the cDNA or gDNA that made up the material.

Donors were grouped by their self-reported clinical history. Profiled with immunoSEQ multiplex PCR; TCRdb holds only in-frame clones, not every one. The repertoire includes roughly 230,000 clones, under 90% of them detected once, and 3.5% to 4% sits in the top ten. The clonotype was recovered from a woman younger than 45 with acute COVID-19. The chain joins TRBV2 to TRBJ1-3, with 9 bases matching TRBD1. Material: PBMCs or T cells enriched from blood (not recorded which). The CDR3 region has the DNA TGTGCCAGCAGTGGGCCGGGACAGGGAAATGCTGCTGGAAACACCATATATTTT. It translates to CASSGPGQGNAAGNTIYF.